One sample yielded the 27 T cell receptor beta chains listed below, sequenced in a study of regulatory T cells in long-lasting Graves disease (dated by TCRdb to the early 2020s). The time point label, read with the paper, signifies: persistent/refractory GD, antithyroid drugs over 5 years with positive TRAb. For both TCR sequencing and RNA sequencing, RNA was extracted from PBMCs using TRIzol. The library relied on multiplex PCR. Sequencing took place on an Illumina HiSeq 4000. To build TCR beta libraries, CDR3 regions were amplified by Arm-PCR using iRepertoire HTBI primers. Using fastp trimming at Q25 and MiXCR clonotype assembly, TCRdb reanalyzed the public sequencing data and kept in-frame beta chains. For every CDR3 protein sequence, its rows merge into one entry that carries the most common genes and DNA. This sample comprises more than 300,000 distinct CDR3 sequences, roughly 25% of them detected only once. Approximately 30% of the sample comes from the top ten.

Source: peripheral blood mononuclear cells (PBMCs), taken when the disease was refractory, from a patient treated with antithyroid drugs. Receptor source: a middle-aged woman with Graves disease. Donor details come from another sample of the same person, matched by shared clones.

The chain carries TRBV27 and TRBJ2-2, with TRBD1 matching 8 bases. CDR3 length: 15 residues. CDR1 is MNHEY and CDR2 is SMNVEV in the germline V gene (reference sequence). The V gene end was trimmed by 3 bases and the J gene end by 4 bases; junction bases not matched to a gene: 4. The CDR3 region has the DNA TGTGCCAGCAGTTTTGGACAGGGCGGCACCGGGGAGCTGTTTTTT. Translated, it gives CASSFGQGGTGELFF.

The sample holds many counts of this clonotype. CDR3 amino acids: CASSPRGLNQPQHF. CDR3 bases: TGTGCCAGCAGCCCCAGGGGGCTGAATCAGCCCCAGCATTTT. The chain carries TRBV12-3 or TRBV12-4 and TRBJ1-5; 8 bases fit TRBD1. The CDR3 consists of 14 residues. Losses at the gene ends were 6 bases for V and 4 bases for J; bases not matched to a gene: 5.

This clonotype was seen many times. The V and J genes are TRBV28 and TRBJ1-6; TRBD1 matches 7 bases. V lost 4 bases, J lost 7 bases, and 4 bases stayed unmatched. The CDR3 contains 14 residues. The V gene's germline CDR1 is MDHEN and CDR2 SYDVKM. CDR3 loop: CASSWDSENSPLHF. CDR3 in DNA: TGTGCCAGCAGTTGGGACAGTGAAAATTCACCCCTCCACTTT.

On this clonotype itself: One base away lies a much larger clone, so this may be a sequencing read error. The chain is built from TRBV20-1 and TRBJ1-1, with a possible D match to TRBD1 (6 bases). This CDR3 is 16 amino acids long. The V gene's germline CDR1 is DFQATT and CDR2 SNEGSKA (reference sequence). V lost 2 bases, J lost 4 bases, and 20 bases lay in between. Written as DNA, the CDR3 is TGCAGTGCTAGAAGGCGACAGGATACGTTTGCCACTGAAGCTTTCTTT. Translating it yields CSARRRQDTFATEAFF.

This clonotype was found a few times. The chain employs TRBV14 and TRBJ1-1; D is unresolved. Germline V lookup: CDR1 SGHDN, CDR2 FVKESK. CDR3 length equals 14 residues. V shed 5 bases and J shed 0 bases, with 10 bases lying between them. The CDR3 sequence: CASSEWTVNTEAFF. Here the CDR3 DNA reads TGTGCCAGCAGCGAGTGGACCGTGAACACTGAAGCTTTCTTT.

This clonotype turned up a few times. The CDR3 region has the DNA TGTGCCAGCAGCTTGGGTGCGGAAGGACTGACCTCCTACGAGCAGTACTTC. Translation gives CASSLGAEGLTSYEQYF. The J gene is TRBJ2-7, the V gene TRBV5-5; possible D gene TRBD2, 5 bases. Germline CDR1 reads SGHKS; CDR2 reads YYEKEE (reference sequence). This CDR3 region has 17 residues. Trimming cost V 0 bases and J 0 bases, with 16 bases left between them.

The V gene is TRBV7-2, the J gene TRBJ2-5, with D uncertain. The assigned J gene may be wrong: the sequence end matches TRBJ2-7 better. This CDR3 contains 13 residues. Germline V gives CDR1 SGHTA, CDR2 FQGNSA. CDR3 sequence: CASSLVASYEQYF. For the CDR3, the DNA is TGTGCCAGCAGCTTAGTGGCTTCCTACGAGCAGTACTTC.

The chain links TRBV5-1 to TRBJ1-3; D is uncertain. Deletions cut 0 bases from V and 10 bases from J, with 11 bases between. This CDR3 has 13 amino acids. Germline lookup yields CDR1 SGHRS and CDR2 YFSETQ. CDR3 loop: CASSLVPLSTIYF. In DNA, the CDR3 is TGCGCCAGCAGCTTGGTACCACTTAGTACCATATATTTT.

This clonotype showed up many times. The V gene is TRBV12-3 or TRBV12-4, the J gene TRBJ1-1; no clear D gene. V was pared by 3 bases and J by 0 bases, with 5 bases between. CDR3 length: 13 residues. The CDR3 DNA follows: TGTGCCAGCAGTTTGATCATGAACACTGAAGCTTTCTTT. Translated, it gives CASSLIMNTEAFF.

The chain recombines TRBV6-2 or TRBV6-3 with TRBJ1-4, with D possibly matching TRBD1 (5 bases). V lost 2 bases, J lost 1 base, and 8 bases lay in between. CDR1 and CDR2 from the germline V gene are MNHEY and SVGEGT. CDR3 length: 15 amino acids. CDR3 sequence (DNA): TGTGCCAGCAGTTACAGCCAGGGAACTAATGAAAAACTGTTTTTT. Translated: CASSYSQGTNEKLFF.

This chain connects TRBV3-1 to TRBJ1-1; no firm D call. V shed 2 bases and J shed 2 bases, with 6 bases lying between them. The germline V gene encodes CDR1 LGHDT and CDR2 YNNKEL (reference sequence). CDR3 length: 13 amino acids. Here the CDR3 DNA reads TGTGCCAGCAGCCAAACCGAAAACACTGAAGCTTTCTTT. This gives the protein CASSQTENTEAFF. Supplemented by reference TRBV3-1 and TRBJ1-1, the full variable domain reads DTAVSQTPKYLVTQMGNDKSIKCEQNLGHDTMYWYKQDSKKFLKIMFSYNNKELIINETVPNRFSPKSPDKAHLNLHINSLELGDSAVYFCASSQTENTEAFFGQGTRLTVV.

This clonotype was counted many times. The chain couples TRBV27 to TRBJ1-1; unclear D gene. V shed 3 bases and J shed 4 bases, with 12 bases lying between them. This CDR3 contains 14 residues. In germline, CDR1 is MNHEY, CDR2 SMNVEV (reference sequence). CDR3 loop: CASSFSWASTEAFF. The CDR3 DNA reads as TGTGCCAGCAGTTTCTCTTGGGCAAGCACTGAAGCTTTCTTT.

This clonotype was observed many times. The chain combines TRBV13 with TRBJ1-2; 7 bases line up with TRBD1. Germline assignment: CDR1 PRHDT and CDR2 FYEKMQ (reference sequence). This CDR3 spans 15 amino acids. Germline trimming cut 4 bases from V and 4 bases from J; bases unmatched to any gene: 9. The CDR3 DNA reads as TGTGCCAGCAGCTCCCGAGGTGGGACAGCCTATGGCTACACCTTC. Amino acids: CASSSRGGTAYGYTF.

The sample holds many counts of this clonotype. This chain uses TRBV6-1 with TRBJ1-4, with unresolved D. This CDR3 is built from 13 residues. V was shortened by 8 bases and J by 0 bases, with 7 bases between the two germline ends. Looked up from germline, CDR1 is MNHNS and CDR2 is SASEGT. CDR3 residues: CASGPATNEKLFF. The DNA of the CDR3 is TGTGCCAGCGGGCCAGCAACTAATGAAAAACTGTTTTTT.

This clonotype was observed a single time. The rearrangement joins TRBV30 to TRBJ2-2; 10 nucleotides match TRBD2. The V gene's germline CDR1 is GTSNPN and CDR2 SVGIG (reference sequence). With 3 bases clipped from V and 4 bases from J, the junction kept 5 bases outside the gene matches. The CDR3 runs to 15 residues. CDR3 sequence reads: CAWSASGRVTGELFF. The CDR3 DNA is TGTGCCTGGAGCGCAAGCGGGAGGGTCACCGGGGAGCTGTTTTTT.

This clonotype was seen at least ten times. The chain is built from TRBV20-1 and TRBJ1-5; weak D call: TRBD1 (5 bases). The CDR3 has 13 amino acids. Looked up from germline, CDR1 is DFQATT and CDR2 is SNEGSKA (reference sequence). V lost 6 bases and J lost 3, with 12 bases in between. The CDR3 DNA sequence: TGCAGTGCACTTCGGGGGATCAATCAGCCCCAGCATTTT. Protein product: CSALRGINQPQHF.

The table lists this clonotype with many counts. The rearrangement links TRBV28 to TRBJ2-2; D gene ambiguous. The CDR3 sequence is 15 residues long. Trimming stripped 3 bases from V and 0 bases from J, with 8 bases between. Germline V lookup: CDR1 MDHEN, CDR2 SYDVKM. The CDR3 sequence is CASSFVPPNTGELFF. Written as DNA, the CDR3 is TGTGCCAGCAGTTTCGTTCCCCCGAACACCGGGGAGCTGTTTTTT.

In this sample, this clonotype turned up many times. V usage is TRBV2 and J usage is TRBJ2-2; the D call may be TRBD1 or TRBD2 (6 bases each). In germline, CDR1 is SNHLY, CDR2 FYNNEI. V was trimmed by 6 bases and J by 5 bases, leaving 22 bases between them. This CDR3 comprises 17 residues. The CDR3 sequence is CASSPPGAFRGTGELFF. The DNA for the CDR3 is TGTGCCAGCAGCCCACCGGGGGCGTTTAGGGGAACCGGGGAGCTGTTTTTT.

This clonotype was found many times. This sequence joins TRBV12-3 or TRBV12-4 and TRBJ1-2; tentatively, D is TRBD1 (5 bases). V was shortened by 6 bases and J by 5 bases, with 10 bases between the two germline ends. The CDR3 runs 12 residues. CDR3 sequence reads: CASSFRGYGYTF. As DNA, the CDR3 is TGTGCCAGCAGCTTTAGGGGATATGGCTACACCTTC.

This chain uses TRBV28 with TRBJ2-1; D is uncertain. This CDR3 comprises 13 residues. The V gene lost 1 base and the J gene lost 4 bases, with 5 bases spanning the gap. Per germline, CDR1 MDHEN and CDR2 SYDVKM. DNA of the CDR3: TGTGCCAGCAGTTTATCGATGTACAATGAGCAGTTCTTC. It codes for CASSLSMYNEQFF. The full variable domain, with the rest looked up from reference TRBV28 and TRBJ2-1, is DVKVTQSSRYLVKRTGEKVFLECVQDMDHENMFWYRQDPGLGLRLIYFSYDVKMKEKGDIPEGYSVSREKKERFSLILESASTNQTSMYLCASSLSMYNEQFFGPGTRLTVL.

This clonotype was picked up many times. The gene calls are TRBV12-3 or TRBV12-4 and TRBJ2-4; D gene ambiguous. The CDR3 has 15 residues. Trimming stripped 5 bases from V and 9 bases from J, with 20 bases between. The CDR3 loop is CASSRALNSERIQYF. DNA for the CDR3: TGTGCCAGCAGTAGGGCCCTAAACTCCGAACGCATTCAGTACTTC.

Many counts were recorded for this clonotype. The J gene is TRBJ1-2, the V gene TRBV28; weak D call: TRBD1 (5 bases). Germline CDR1 is MDHEN and CDR2 is SYDVKM. Trimming removed 6 bases at V and 2 bases at J, with 16 bases between. This CDR3 region has 15 residues. The DNA of the CDR3 is TGTGCCAGCAGGCTCCGGGACCGCCCGAACTATGGCTACACCTTC. Translated, it gives CASRLRDRPNYGYTF.

There are many counts of this clonotype. The J gene is TRBJ2-7, the V gene TRBV2, with TRBD1 matching over 7 bases. The CDR3 has 14 residues. Germline V CDR1 and CDR2: SNHLY, FYNNEI. After removal of 4 bases from V and 9 bases from J, the junction contained 12 bases not matched to a gene. CDR3 DNA sequence: TGTGCCAGCAGTGTCTCGGGGACAGAAGGTGCGCAGTACTTC. It translates to CASSVSGTEGAQYF. Complete variable domain (other parts from reference TRBV2 and TRBJ2-7): EPEVTQTPSHQVTQMGQEVILRCVPISNHLYFYWYRQILGQKVEFLVSFYNNEISEKSEIFDDQFSVERPDGSNFTLKIRSTKLEDSAMYFCASSVSGTEGAQYFGPGTRLTVT.

The table lists this clonotype with a few counts. The J gene is TRBJ1-5, the V gene TRBV24-1; 10 bases agree with TRBD1. The CDR3 length is 15 residues. Germline CDR1 reads KGHDR; CDR2 reads SFDVKD. The V gene end was trimmed by 4 bases and the J gene end by 5 bases; junction bases not matched to a gene: 4. CDR3: CATSEPTGGDQPQHF. The CDR3 nucleotides are TGTGCCACCAGTGAACCGACAGGGGGCGATCAGCCCCAGCATTTT.

This clonotype was recorded at least ten times. This chain links TRBV2 with TRBJ1-4, with a weak D call TRBD1 (5 bases). This CDR3 spans 16 amino acids. Deletions cut 4 bases from V and 0 bases from J, with 12 bases between. Germline V lookup: CDR1 SNHLY, CDR2 FYNNEI. This CDR3 reads CASSAVVGATNEKLFF. CDR3 DNA sequence: TGTGCCAGCAGTGCTGTCGTGGGGGCAACTAATGAAAAACTGTTTTTT.

The V gene is TRBV29-1, the J gene TRBJ2-7; no reliable D call. The germline V and J ends were trimmed by 4 bases and 0 bases, with 10 bases remaining between them. There are 13 residues in the CDR3. The V gene's germline CDR1 is SQVTM and CDR2 ANQGSEA. The CDR3 is CSVVPGSSYEQYF. The CDR3 DNA follows: TGCAGCGTTGTTCCCGGCAGCTCCTACGAGCAGTACTTC.

This rearrangement joins TRBV11-2 to TRBJ2-1; D might be TRBD2 (6 bases). Germline values: CDR1 SGHAT, CDR2 FQNNGV. V was trimmed by 2 bases and J by 6 bases, leaving 11 bases between them. There are 14 residues in the CDR3. The CDR3 sequence: CASSLRGAGNEQFF. CDR3 DNA sequence: TGTGCCAGCAGCTTAAGGGGAGCGGGCAATGAGCAGTTCTTC.